One and the same sample provided the 10 T cell receptor beta chains below, sequenced in a study of cytomegalovirus exposure and HLA in healthy donors. It was with 60 Vbeta and 13 Jbeta primers that the PCR ran. Libraries were prepared by immunoSEQ multiplex PCR; TCRdb keeps only in-frame clonotypes and omits some of them. The sample has about 99,000 clones. Sequenced material: PBMCs. These receptors were obtained from a man between 40 and 49 years old in good health and CMV-seronegative.

The DNA of the CDR3 is TGTGCCAGCAGCTTTAAGGGGGCTCGTCGCGAGCAGTACTTC. Amino acids: CASSFKGARREQYF. The V gene is TRBV7-8, the J gene TRBJ2-7; the match to TRBD1 covers 7 bases. The CDR3 is 14 residues long. Germline V lookup: CDR1 SGHVS, CDR2 FQNEAQ. J was trimmed by 6 bases and V by 3 bases; bases with no gene match: 8.

The chain recombines TRBV7-9 with TRBJ1-2; possibly TRBD1 for D (5 bases). Germline CDR1 reads SEHNR; CDR2 reads FQNEAQ (reference sequence). Deletions cut 5 bases from V and 0 bases from J, with 10 bases between. This CDR3 region has 14 residues. As DNA, the CDR3 is TGTGCCAGCAGCCTGGACAATGCTAACTATGGCTACACCTTC. Translated: CASSLDNANYGYTF.

The chain employs TRBV5-1 and TRBJ1-1; 8 bases match TRBD1. Trimming took 3 bases from V and 4 from J; bases not matched to a gene: 8. The CDR3 length is 15 residues. CDR1 and CDR2 (germline): SGHRS, YFSETQ. This CDR3 reads CASSSDRAGFTEAFF. In DNA, the CDR3 is TGCGCCAGCAGCTCGGACAGGGCCGGATTCACTGAAGCTTTCTTT.

The rearrangement joins TRBV20-1 to TRBJ1-2; no reliable D call. The V gene's germline CDR1 is DFQATT and CDR2 SNEGSKA (reference sequence). V gave up 0 bases and J gave up 6 bases, with 2 bases separating them. The CDR3 totals 10 residues. The CDR3 DNA follows: TGCAGTGCTAGAGATAATGGCTACACCTTC. Translated: CSARDNGYTF.

V and J are TRBV7-6 and TRBJ2-5; a possible D gene is TRBD2 (6 bases). Germline V CDR1 and CDR2: SGHVS, FNYEAQ. The CDR3 consists of 14 residues. The V end lost 1 base, the J end lost 4 bases, and 10 bases lay between the germline ends. The CDR3 DNA is TGTGCCAGCAGCTTAGTGGTGGGGGGAGAGACCCAGTACTTC. This sequence encodes CASSLVVGGETQYF.

The chain employs TRBV4-2 and TRBJ1-6; no definite D call. Germline V lookup: CDR1 LGHNA, CDR2 YNFKEQ. This CDR3 spans 13 amino acids. Trimming pared 0 bases from V and 10 bases from J, leaving 7 bases between. The CDR3 bases are TGTGCCAGCAGCCAAGACAATGAGTCACCCCTCCACTTT. Encoded protein: CASSQDNESPLHF.

The chain couples TRBV29-1 to TRBJ1-4; D is undetermined. The CDR3 loop spans 11 amino acids. From germline, CDR1 is SQVTM and CDR2 ANQGSEA. V was pared by 7 bases and J by 8 bases, with 11 bases between. CDR3 residues: CSGGIDEKLFF. In nucleotides, the CDR3 is TGCAGCGGAGGAATTGACGAAAAACTGTTTTTT.

The chain combines TRBV7-9 with TRBJ1-5; 10 bases map to TRBD1. Per germline, CDR1 SEHNR and CDR2 FQNEAQ (reference sequence). The V gene end was trimmed by 1 base and the J gene end by 5 bases; junction bases not matched to a gene: 5. This CDR3 has 16 amino acids. The CDR3 loop is CASSLGDRGVDQPQHF. The CDR3 DNA reads TGTGCCAGCAGCTTAGGGGACAGGGGAGTTGATCAGCCCCAGCATTTT.

The chain has TRBV2 and TRBJ2-7; 12 positions agree with TRBD2. Trimming removed 0 bases from V and 6 bases from J; junction bases left unmatched: 9. The CDR3 runs 17 residues. Germline loops: CDR1 SNHLY, CDR2 FYNNEI. The CDR3 loop is CASSEAKASGRAGEQYF. The CDR3 region has the DNA TGTGCCAGCAGTGAAGCGAAGGCTAGCGGGAGGGCCGGCGAGCAGTACTTC.

The chain has TRBV28 and TRBJ1-5; no reliable D call. V was trimmed by 2 bases and J by 6 bases, leaving 17 bases between them. CDR3 length: 16 residues. Germline V gene data show CDR1 as MDHEN and CDR2 as SYDVKM. This CDR3 is CASSLDTGVAGQPQHF. The CDR3 DNA sequence: TGTGCCAGCAGTTTAGATACCGGGGTTGCAGGTCAGCCCCAGCATTTT. The variable domain in full, completed from reference TRBV28 and TRBJ1-5, reads DVKVTQSSRYLVKRTGEKVFLECVQDMDHENMFWYRQDPGLGLRLIYFSYDVKMKEKGDIPEGYSVSREKKERFSLILESASTNQTSMYLCASSLDTGVAGQPQHFGDGTRLSIL.